These T cell receptor beta chains were read from a single sample in a study of shared clonotypes between healthy human individuals. Some clones are missing from TCRdb's copy, which holds only in-frame ones; the method was immunoSEQ multiplex PCR. The data hold 450,000 to 500,000 clones, with about 79% observed a single time. The material sequenced was PBMCs. These TCRs come from a woman between 35 and 50 years old in good health. Some clones in this sample may be carry-over from other donors' samples. CDR3s include the opening cysteine and the closing phenylalanine or tryptophan. A D gene is named only where the DNA matches it firmly. Rows may omit the clone size; those that give it use once, few, many or a size class.

clone_size	d_call	v_call	j_call	cdr3_aa	cdr3_nt
NA	NA	TRBV27	TRBJ1-5	CASSPRDGSNQPQHF	TGTGCCAGCAGTCCCAGGGACGGGAGCAATCAGCCCCAGCATTTT
NA	NA	TRBV5-1	TRBJ2-5	CASSGWTAASGEQYF	TGCGCCAGCAGCGGTTGGACGGCCGCCTCGGGGGAGCAGTACTTC
NA	TRBD2	TRBV15	TRBJ2-4	CATSRDRGGRAKNIQYF	TGTGCCACCAGCAGAGATAGGGGAGGGAGGGCCAAAAACATTCAGTACTTC
NA	NA	TRBV2	TRBJ2-3	CASSLQGGDTQYF	TGTGCCAGCAGTTTACAGGGTGGAGATACGCAGTATTTT
NA	NA	TRBV5-1	TRBJ1-4	CASRVGPNEKLFF	TGCGCCAGCAGGGTCGGACCGAATGAAAAACTGTTTTTT
NA	NA	TRBV13	TRBJ2-2	CASSLESNTGELFF	TGTGCCAGCAGCTTAGAGTCGAACACCGGGGAGCTGTTTTTC
NA	NA	TRBV25-1	TRBJ2-7	CASSPLGPEDSYEQYF	TGTGCCAGCAGCCCTCTCGGGCCTGAGGACTCCTACGAGCAGTACTTC
NA	TRBD2	TRBV2	TRBJ2-2	CASTLGLAGVVGELFF	TGTGCCAGCACGCTAGGACTAGCGGGAGTTGTCGGGGAGCTGTTTTTT
NA	NA	TRBV7-9	TRBJ2-1	CASSGPGVHEQFF	TGTGCCAGCAGCGGCCCCGGGGTCCATGAGCAGTTCTTC
once	TRBD2	TRBV18	TRBJ2-3	CASSPLVGGQGTDTQYF	TGTGCCAGCTCCCCCCTTGTGGGAGGGCAAGGCACAGATACGCAGTATTTT
NA	NA	TRBV7-2	TRBJ1-1	CASSTNRRREAFF	TGTGCCAGCAGCACCAACAGGAGAAGGGAAGCTTTCTTT
NA	TRBD1	TRBV2	TRBJ1-2	CASREGQTNYGYTF	TGTGCCAGTCGCGAGGGACAGACTAACTATGGCTACACCTTC
NA	NA	TRBV9	TRBJ2-3	CASGSRGGTDTQYF	TGTGCCAGCGGGTCCAGAGGGGGCACAGATACGCAGTATTTT
NA	NA	TRBV7-3	TRBJ2-3	CASSLRPGSTDTQYF	TGTGCCAGCAGCTTAAGGCCTGGCTCCACAGATACGCAGTATTTT
once	NA	TRBV7-8	TRBJ1-2	CASSPGVLYGYTF	TGTGCCAGCAGCCCCGGGGTCCTCTATGGCTACACCTTC
NA	TRBD1	TRBV7-7	TRBJ2-3	CASSSDRWSDTQYF	TGTGCTAGCAGCTCGGACAGGTGGAGCGATACGCAGTATTTT
NA	TRBD2	TRBV9	TRBJ2-5	CASSVSSSGQKETQYF	TGTGCCAGCAGCGTATCGTCTAGCGGCCAAAAAGAGACCCAGTACTTC
NA	NA	TRBV20-1	TRBJ2-7	CSLGSLHEQYF	TGCAGTCTCGGGTCCCTCCACGAGCAGTACTTC
NA	NA	TRBV21-1	TRBJ1-2	CASSCYRKTYGYTF	TGTGCCAGCAGTTGCTACAGAAAGACCTATGGCTACACCTTC